Listed below are T cell receptor beta chains from one sample, sequenced in a study of blood T cell repertoires in COVID-19. TCRdb keeps only in-frame clones here, not all; method: immunoSEQ multiplex PCR. This sample has about 240,000 clones; roughly 80% occur once, and the top ten carry around an eighth. The sequenced sample consisted of peripheral blood. The source is an older woman with active or convalescent COVID-19. Both conserved end residues are part of each CDR3. The D gene is left open where the match is weak. Not every row has a clone size; where given, it reads once, few, many or a size class.

TRBJ1-4	.	TRBV4-3	TRBD1	TGCGCCAGCTCCAGGGGGGAGTATTATGAAAAACTGTTTTTT	CASSRGEYYEKLFF
TRBJ2-5	.	TRBV12-3/TRBV12-4	TRBD2	TGTGCCAGCAGTCCGTCGGGGGGAGAGACCCAGTACTTC	CASSPSGGETQYF
TRBJ2-2	few	TRBV5-1	TRBD1	TGCGCCAGCAGCCCCCGGGACAGGGGGATCACCGGGGAGCTGTTTTTT	CASSPRDRGITGELFF
TRBJ1-6	few	TRBV7-2	.	TGTGCCAGCAGCGCACTCGGTTCACCCCTCCACTTT	CASSALGSPLHF
TRBJ1-2	.	TRBV19	.	TGTGCCAGCGATCCCGGGAGTAAAGGTGGCTACACCTTC	CASDPGSKGGYTF
TRBJ2-5	.	TRBV5-1	TRBD2	TGCGCCAGCAGCTCAAGACCGGGACTAGCGTTTGAGACCCAGTACTTC	CASSSRPGLAFETQYF
TRBJ2-2	.	TRBV6-5	.	TGTGCCAGCAGTTCGGGAATTACCGGGGAGCTGTTTTTT	CASSSGITGELFF
TRBJ1-5	.	TRBV16	.	TGTGCCAGCAGCCAAATCGGGGAGGAGCCCCAGCATTTT	CASSQIGEEPQHF
TRBJ1-2	.	TRBV6-5	TRBD1	TGTGCCAGCAGTTACTCGGGACAGGCTACATTGGGCTACACCTTC	CASSYSGQATLGYTF
TRBJ2-7	.	TRBV4-1	TRBD2	TGCGCCAGCAGCCAAAGCGGGGGCTCCTACGAGCAGTACTTC	CASSQSGGSYEQYF
TRBJ2-5	once	TRBV7-3	.	TGTGCCAGCAGCTTGACTGGTGGCTCCCAAGAGACCCAGTACTTC	CASSLTGGSQETQYF
TRBJ2-7	once	TRBV18	TRBD1	TGTGCCAGCTCACCACAGGGGGCGGACTACGAGCAGTACTTC	CASSPQGADYEQYF
TRBJ1-1	.	TRBV7-6	TRBD1	TGTGCCAGCAGCTTAGAGGGGACAGGGGGGTACACTGAAGCTTTCTTT	CASSLEGTGGYTEAFF
TRBJ2-1	.	TRBV6-5	.	TGTGCCAGCAGTTACTATGGGCTCAATGAGCAGTTCTTC	CASSYYGLNEQFF
TRBJ2-1	.	TRBV10-2	TRBD2	TGCGCCAGCAGTGTCGGACTAGCGGGGGGAGGGGAGCAGTTCTTC	CASSVGLAGGGEQFF
TRBJ1-3	.	TRBV4-3	TRBD1	TGCGCCAGCAGCCAGCAGACAGGGGGCCGAAACACCATATATTTT	CASSQQTGGRNTIYF
TRBJ1-2	.	TRBV3-1/TRBV3-2	TRBD1	TGTGCCAGCAGCGACCGGGACAGGGGTAACTATGGCTACACCTTC	CASSDRDRGNYGYTF
TRBJ2-7	few	TRBV15	.	TGTGCCACCAGCCTGGCGGCAGGGCCCACCTACGAGCAGTACTTC	CATSLAAGPTYEQYF
TRBJ2-4	.	TRBV5-6	TRBD1	TGTGCCAGCAGCTTGGTAGGGGGCTCACGAGCCAAAAACATTCAGTACTTC	CASSLVGGSRAKNIQYF
TRBJ2-1	.	TRBV7-3	.	TGTGCCAGCAGCTTTGCCCCCAGGGCGGGGGCCGTATCTGAGCAGTTCTTC	CASSFAPRAGAVSEQFF
TRBJ1-3	.	TRBV9	TRBD1	TGTGCCAGCAGCGTCCACGGGACAGGGGAATCTGGAAACACCATATATTTT	CASSVHGTGESGNTIYF
TRBJ2-5	once	TRBV29-1	.	TGCAGCGTTCAGGGGTCCCAAGGAGAGACCCAGTACTTC	CSVQGSQGETQYF
TRBJ1-1	.	TRBV15	TRBD1	TGTGCCACCAGCAGACTTCGACAGGGGGACACTGAAGCTTTCTTT	CATSRLRQGDTEAFF
TRBJ1-1	.	TRBV10-3	TRBD1	TGTGCCATCAGTAGATCCGGGACAGACGTGTCTGAAGCTTTCTTT	CAISRSGTDVSEAFF
TRBJ1-1	.	TRBV18	.	TGTGCCAGCTCAATCTCCGGACAGCTGAACACTGAAGCTTTCTTT	CASSISGQLNTEAFF
TRBJ2-5	.	TRBV5-1	.	TGCGCCAGCAGCTCAATCGGGGGGCCTAAGACCCAGTACTTC	CASSSIGGPKTQYF
TRBJ2-6	few	TRBV9	.	TGTGCCAGCAGCGTAGGATCTTACTCCGGTGGCAACGTCCTGACTTTC	CASSVGSYSGGNVLTF
TRBJ2-4	.	TRBV27	.	TGTGCCAGCAGTTTATCGCCGGGATGGGGAAACATTCAGTACTTC	CASSLSPGWGNIQYF
TRBJ1-2	.	TRBV7-8	TRBD1	TGTGCCAGCAGCTTCGACAGGGGAGGCTACACCTTC	CASSFDRGGYTF
TRBJ2-1	once	TRBV7-3	TRBD1	TGTGCCAGCAGCTTAGACGGGACAGGGGCCAATGAGCAGTTCTTC	CASSLDGTGANEQFF
TRBJ2-7	.	TRBV11-2	.	TGTGCCAGCAGCTTAGGTGGGGCCGTAAACTTC	CASSLGGAVNF
TRBJ1-4	few	TRBV18	.	TGTGCCAGCTCACTGGGGGCCGGGGACGAAAAACTGTTTTTT	CASSLGAGDEKLFF
TRBJ1-2	.	TRBV15	.	TGTGCCACCAGCAATGCCTGGGCGGGGTACGGCTACACCTTC	CATSNAWAGYGYTF
TRBJ2-5	once	TRBV12-5	.	TGTGCTAGTGGTTTGAGTCTAGCGAGAGAGACCCAGTACTTC	CASGLSLARETQYF
TRBJ1-1	.	TRBV29-1	.	TGCAGCGCCAACAGGGATCTCAACACTGAAGCTTTCTTT	CSANRDLNTEAFF
TRBJ2-7	.	TRBV7-2	TRBD2	TGTGCCAGCAGCTTCCCACTAGCGTTCTACGAGCAGTACTTC	CASSFPLAFYEQYF
TRBJ1-5	few	TRBV5-6	TRBD1	TGTGCCAGCAGCCTGGGACAGACCCCCAATCAGCCCCAGCATTTT	CASSLGQTPNQPQHF
TRBJ2-3	.	TRBV5-1	TRBD2	TGCGCCAGCAGCTCGACTAGCGGGGGTGCAGATACGCAGTATTTT	CASSSTSGGADTQYF
TRBJ2-1	.	TRBV6-5	TRBD1	TGTGCCAGCAGTTACTCGACGACAGGGGGGCATGAGCAGTTCTTC	CASSYSTTGGHEQFF
TRBJ2-3	.	TRBV5-6	TRBD1	TGTGCCAGCAGCCGGAGACAGGGTTCAGATACGCAGTATTTT	CASSRRQGSDTQYF
TRBJ1-6	many	TRBV3-1/TRBV3-2	.	TGTGCCAGCAGCCCCGAGGGCGCTCATAATTCACCCCTCCACTTT	CASSPEGAHNSPLHF
TRBJ1-5	.	TRBV5-1	TRBD1	TGCGCCAGCAGCCAGACAGGGGGAGGCAATCAGCCCCAGCATTTT	CASSQTGGGNQPQHF
TRBJ1-2	many	TRBV20-1	.	TGCAGTGCTAGAGAGGGGGAGGGTTTAACCTTC	CSAREGEGLTF
TRBJ1-2	.	TRBV5-1	.	TGCGCCAGCAGCCTGCAGGAACCACCCACATATGGCTACACCTTC	CASSLQEPPTYGYTF
TRBJ1-6	.	TRBV12-5	.	TGTGCTAGTGGTTTGGTACAGGGTGGTAATTCACCCCTCCACTTT	CASGLVQGGNSPLHF
TRBJ1-1	.	TRBV9	TRBD1	TGTGCCAGCAGCCCACGACAGGGCCGGGGCACTGAAGCTTTCTTT	CASSPRQGRGTEAFF
TRBJ1-4	.	TRBV7-9	.	TGTGCCAGCAGCTCAGGGTACAATGAAAAACTGTTTTTT	CASSSGYNEKLFF
TRBJ2-7	.	TRBV3-1/TRBV3-2	TRBD1	TGTGCCAGCACCGCTTCAGGGACAGGGACCCACGAGCAGTACTTC	CASTASGTGTHEQYF
TRBJ1-2	.	TRBV27	TRBD1	TGTGCCAGCAGTTTCAGGGGGGACTCGGCTAACTATGGCTACACCTTC	CASSFRGDSANYGYTF
TRBJ2-3	.	TRBV19	TRBD2	TGTGCCAGTAGTTCCATAGCGGGGGGCCTGTCGACAGATACGCAGTATTTT	CASSSIAGGLSTDTQYF
TRBJ2-3	.	TRBV5-1	.	TGCGCCAGCAGCACAAAGAATACGCAGTATTTT	CASSTKNTQYF
TRBJ1-3	.	TRBV2	.	TGTGCCAGCAGTGAAGGGGCACCCCAGGGAGGAAACACCATATATTTT	CASSEGAPQGGNTIYF
TRBJ1-4	.	TRBV5-1	TRBD1	TGCGCCAGCAGCTTACAGGGGCGGGCGGCTAATGAAAAACTGTTTTTT	CASSLQGRAANEKLFF
TRBJ1-3	.	TRBV5-4	.	TGTGCCAGCAGCTCTCAAGGGGGTGGAAACACCATATATTTT	CASSSQGGGNTIYF
TRBJ1-1	.	TRBV5-1	.	TGCGCCAGCAGGCCTCCGGGGGTAAACACTGAAGCTTTCTTT	CASRPPGVNTEAFF
TRBJ2-7	.	TRBV5-1	TRBD1	TGCGCCAGCAGCGGAACGACAGGGCTCTCCTACGAGCAGTACTTC	CASSGTTGLSYEQYF
TRBJ2-2	.	TRBV7-3	.	TGTGCCAGCAGCTATACTCCCGGGGAGCTGTTTTTT	CASSYTPGELFF
TRBJ1-1	few	TRBV6-5	.	TGTGCCAGCAGTTACACCACAGGGGAAGCTTTCTTT	CASSYTTGEAFF
TRBJ1-2	.	TRBV7-9	.	TGTGCCAGCAGCCCAGGGTGGGACTATGGCTACACCTTC	CASSPGWDYGYTF
TRBJ1-2	.	TRBV21-1	.	TGTGCCAGCAAACCAGGGGGGCGGGGCTACACCTTC	CASKPGGRGYTF